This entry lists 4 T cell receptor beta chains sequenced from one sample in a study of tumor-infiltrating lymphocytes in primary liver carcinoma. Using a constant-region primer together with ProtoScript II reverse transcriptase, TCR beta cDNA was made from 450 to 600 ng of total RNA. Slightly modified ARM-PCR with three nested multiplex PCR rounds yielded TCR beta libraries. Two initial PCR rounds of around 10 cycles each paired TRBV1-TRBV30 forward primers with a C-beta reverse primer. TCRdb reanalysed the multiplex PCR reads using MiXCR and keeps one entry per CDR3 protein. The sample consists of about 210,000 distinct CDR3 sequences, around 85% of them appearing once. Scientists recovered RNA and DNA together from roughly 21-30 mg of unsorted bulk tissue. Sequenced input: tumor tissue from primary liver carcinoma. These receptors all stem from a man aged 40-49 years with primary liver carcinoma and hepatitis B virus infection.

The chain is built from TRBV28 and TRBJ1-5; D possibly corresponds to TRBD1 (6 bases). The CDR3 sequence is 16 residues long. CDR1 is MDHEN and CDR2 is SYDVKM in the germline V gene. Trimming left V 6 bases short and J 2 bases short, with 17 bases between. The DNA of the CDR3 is TGTGCCAGCAGCCTAGGGTGGGGGGCTGGCAATCAGCCCCAGCATTTT. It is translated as CASSLGWGAGNQPQHF. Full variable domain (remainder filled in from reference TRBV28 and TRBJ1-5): DVKVTQSSRYLVKRTGEKVFLECVQDMDHENMFWYRQDPGLGLRLIYFSYDVKMKEKGDIPEGYSVSREKKERFSLILESASTNQTSMYLCASSLGWGAGNQPQHFGDGTRLSIL.

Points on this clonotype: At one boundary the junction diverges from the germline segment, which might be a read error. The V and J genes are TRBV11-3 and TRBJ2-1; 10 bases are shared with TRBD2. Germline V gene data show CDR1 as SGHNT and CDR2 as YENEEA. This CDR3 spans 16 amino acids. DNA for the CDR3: TGTGCCAGCACCTTAGGTATAGCGGGAGGACGAAGTGGGCAGTTCTTC. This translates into CASTLGIAGGRSGQFF.

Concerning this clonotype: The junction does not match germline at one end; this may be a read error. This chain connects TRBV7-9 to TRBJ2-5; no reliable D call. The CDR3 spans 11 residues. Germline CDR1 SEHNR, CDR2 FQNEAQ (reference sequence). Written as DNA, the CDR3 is TGCGCCAGCAACCTGAAAGAGACCCACTACTTC. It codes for CASNLKETHYF.

This CDR3 is CANGSGTTSRDEQFF. CDR3 DNA: TGTGCCAACGGATCCGGGACCACATCTAGGGATGAGCAGTTCTTC. The chain combines TRBV6-1 with TRBJ2-1, with D perhaps assigned TRBD1 or TRBD2 (5 bases each). V lost 10 bases, J lost 8 bases, and 24 bases lay in between. Per the germline V gene, CDR1 is MNHNS and CDR2 is SASEGT. The CDR3 is 15 residues long.